The sequence of this TCR beta chain was determined in a study of vaccination and CD4 T cells after COVID-19. The V and J ends lost 3 bases and 0 bases respectively, with 6 bases between them. This CDR3 is 15 amino acids long. Germline lookup yields CDR1 LGHNA and CDR2 YSLEER. Specified treatment: approximately 9-day PBMC culture with coronavirus spike peptide pools or control peptides (ViraFEST assay). Following culture for around eleven days, CD4+ T cells were isolated by negative selection. On this clonotype: Its antigen is not identified.

Sequenced with the Oncomine TCR Beta short-read assay was DNA taken from cultured CD4+ T cells. Via MiXCR, TCRdb re-called the PCR reads, giving one row per CDR3 protein. The sample lists 15,000 or so distinct CDR3 sequences; around half were seen once. The sequenced sample consisted of CD4+ T cells from blood, cultured in vitro. This receptor was obtained from a human donor who had recovered from COVID-19. The chain joins TRBV4-3 to TRBJ2-6; D is unresolved. The DNA for the CDR3 is TGCGCCAGCAGCCATCATAGCTCTGGGGCCAACGTCCTGACTTTC. Translated, it gives CASSHHSSGANVLTF.